This T cell receptor (beta chain) was documented in a study of PD-L1 blockade in urothelial cancer. Study-level information: The analyses of blood took place 3 weeks (second dose) and 6 weeks after treatment start. There were a median of approximately 150,000 T cells in blood samples.

Data came from immunoSEQ multiplex PCR; TCRdb stores just in-frame clones and leaves some out. The table lists about 45,000 clones, over 75% of them singletons. Time point meaning: pretreatment peripheral blood. CDR1 and CDR2 (germline): WNHNN, SYGVQD (reference sequence). Trimming pared 3 bases from V and 3 bases from J, leaving 8 bases between. The CDR3 totals 13 residues. V gene TRBV10-1 combines with J gene TRBJ2-5; weak D call: TRBD1 (6 bases). The sample was PBMCs, taken around atezolizumab (anti-PD-L1) treatment. The TCR originated in a donor at least 40 years old with urothelial cancer. CDR3 DNA sequence: TGCGCCAGCAGTGATAGGGGGAAAGAGACCCAGTACTTC. Encoded protein: CASSDRGKETQYF.